The rows below give T cell receptor beta chains drawn from one sample of a study of T cells in Graves' hyperthyroidism and ophthalmopathy. MiXCR, run by TCRdb on the multiplex PCR reads, gives a single entry per CDR3 protein. The sample shows roughly 500,000 distinct CDR3 sequences, more than 11% of them seen only once. The sequencing sample was made of blood. The receptors were gathered from a woman in her twenties or thirties with Graves' hyperthyroidism that later progressed to Graves' ophthalmopathy. CDR3s include the opening cysteine and the closing phenylalanine or tryptophan. Each record gives: J gene, D gene, clone size, V gene, CDR3 protein, CDR3 DNA. A D gene is named only where the DNA matches it firmly. Size values are once, few and many counts, or a class for expanded clones, and some rows have none.

j_call: TRBJ1-1; d_call: NA; clone_size: many; v_call: TRBV18; cdr3_aa: CASSPGGGPSTEAFF; cdr3_nt: TGTGCCAGCTCACCCGGAGGAGGGCCGAGCACTGAAGCTTTCTTT
j_call: TRBJ1-1; d_call: NA; clone_size: many; v_call: TRBV30; cdr3_aa: CAWSVGPGRRTEAFF; cdr3_nt: TGTGCCTGGAGTGTAGGCCCAGGGCGTAGAACTGAAGCTTTCTTT
j_call: TRBJ2-1; d_call: TRBD2; clone_size: NA; v_call: TRBV4-1; cdr3_aa: CASRPKSSLAGDNEQFF; cdr3_nt: TGCGCCAGCAGACCAAAATCGTCACTGGCGGGGGACAATGAGCAGTTCTTC
j_call: TRBJ2-1; d_call: NA; clone_size: few; v_call: TRBV18; cdr3_aa: CASSPGPTTYNEQFF; cdr3_nt: TGTGCCAGCTCACCGGGGCCAACAACTTACAATGAGCAGTTCTTC
j_call: TRBJ1-1; d_call: NA; clone_size: once; v_call: TRBV7-3; cdr3_aa: CASSFHSGNTEAFF; cdr3_nt: TGTGCCAGCAGCTTTCACTCAGGCAACACTGAAGCTTTCTTT
j_call: TRBJ2-3; d_call: TRBD2; clone_size: many; v_call: TRBV12-3/TRBV12-4; cdr3_aa: CASSGLAGTDTQYF; cdr3_nt: TGTGCCAGCAGTGGACTAGCGGGCACAGATACGCAGTATTTT
j_call: TRBJ2-1; d_call: TRBD1; clone_size: NA; v_call: TRBV7-2; cdr3_aa: CASSLRSGTGGNEQFF; cdr3_nt: TGTGCCAGCAGCTTAAGATCCGGGACAGGGGGCAATGAGCAGTTCTTC
j_call: TRBJ2-1; d_call: TRBD2; clone_size: many; v_call: TRBV6-1; cdr3_aa: CASSPGLAVFNEQFF; cdr3_nt: TGTGCCAGCAGTCCCGGACTAGCGGTTTTCAATGAGCAGTTCTTC
j_call: TRBJ2-7; d_call: TRBD2; clone_size: few; v_call: TRBV6-1; cdr3_aa: CASSPVAGPPAIEQYF; cdr3_nt: TGTGCCAGCAGTCCCGTAGCGGGACCTCCCGCTATAGAGCAGTACTTC
j_call: TRBJ1-6; d_call: TRBD1; clone_size: many; v_call: TRBV12-3/TRBV12-4; cdr3_aa: CASSSYGTDYNSPLHF; cdr3_nt: TGTGCCAGCAGTTCCTACGGGACAGATTATAATTCACCCCTCCACTTT
j_call: TRBJ2-7; d_call: NA; clone_size: many; v_call: TRBV30; cdr3_aa: CAWSVERGGEQYF; cdr3_nt: TGTGCCTGGAGTGTAGAAAGGGGAGGCGAGCAGTACTTC
j_call: TRBJ1-1; d_call: NA; clone_size: NA; v_call: TRBV7-2; cdr3_aa: CASSPFLQYTEAFF; cdr3_nt: TGTGCCAGCAGTCCCTTTTTACAGTACACTGAAGCTTTCTTT
j_call: TRBJ2-1; d_call: NA; clone_size: many; v_call: TRBV30; cdr3_aa: CAYVDWNYNEQFF; cdr3_nt: TGTGCCTATGTAGACTGGAACTACAATGAGCAGTTCTTC
j_call: TRBJ1-1; d_call: TRBD1; clone_size: few; v_call: TRBV7-2; cdr3_aa: CASSLEPGQGANTEAFF; cdr3_nt: TGTGCCAGCAGCTTAGAACCGGGACAGGGGGCGAACACTGAAGCTTTCTTT
j_call: TRBJ2-3; d_call: NA; clone_size: many; v_call: TRBV12-3/TRBV12-4; cdr3_aa: CASSRTSGADTQYF; cdr3_nt: TGTGCCAGCAGTCGGACCTCTGGGGCAGATACGCAGTATTTT
j_call: TRBJ2-7; d_call: NA; clone_size: many; v_call: TRBV19; cdr3_aa: CASSQTQDTYEQYF; cdr3_nt: TGTGCCAGTAGTCAGACCCAGGACACCTACGAGCAGTACTTC
j_call: TRBJ1-3; d_call: NA; clone_size: NA; v_call: TRBV5-1; cdr3_aa: CASSPGVSVTIYF; cdr3_nt: TGCGCCAGCAGCCCGGGAGTTTCGGTCACCATATATTTT
j_call: TRBJ2-1; d_call: NA; clone_size: many; v_call: TRBV3-1; cdr3_aa: CASSPLGDEQFF; cdr3_nt: TGTGCCAGCAGCCCGCTGGGGGATGAGCAGTTCTTC
j_call: TRBJ1-2; d_call: NA; clone_size: many; v_call: TRBV9; cdr3_aa: CASSVGPEGNYGYTF; cdr3_nt: TGTGCCAGCAGCGTAGGTCCAGAGGGGAACTATGGCTACACCTTC
j_call: TRBJ2-7; d_call: NA; clone_size: few; v_call: TRBV12-3/TRBV12-4; cdr3_aa: CASNSPTGTWYGGHYEQYF; cdr3_nt: TGTGCCAGCAACTCCCCAACCGGGACGTGGTACGGGGGCCACTACGAGCAGTACTTC
j_call: TRBJ2-3; d_call: TRBD1; clone_size: NA; v_call: TRBV20-1; cdr3_aa: CSVNSGGRTDTQYF; cdr3_nt: TGCAGTGTTAACTCAGGGGGTCGGACAGATACGCAGTATTTT
j_call: TRBJ2-2; d_call: NA; clone_size: many; v_call: TRBV28; cdr3_aa: CATYPRGYTGELFF; cdr3_nt: TGTGCCACCTACCCCCGGGGTTACACCGGGGAGCTGTTTTTT
j_call: TRBJ1-5; d_call: NA; clone_size: many; v_call: TRBV2; cdr3_aa: CASSGLNTAPQHF; cdr3_nt: TGTGCCAGCAGTGGATTGAACACGGCTCCCCAGCATTTT
j_call: TRBJ1-2; d_call: TRBD1; clone_size: many; v_call: TRBV3-1; cdr3_aa: CASSHLQGDGYTF; cdr3_nt: TGTGCCAGCAGCCACCTACAGGGGGATGGCTACACCTTC
j_call: TRBJ1-2; d_call: NA; clone_size: NA; v_call: TRBV6-1; cdr3_aa: CASSSPREGSNYGYTF; cdr3_nt: TGTGCCAGCAGTTCCCCAAGAGAAGGGTCCAACTATGGCTACACCTTC
j_call: TRBJ2-7; d_call: NA; clone_size: many; v_call: TRBV11-2; cdr3_aa: CASSFRRLYEQYF; cdr3_nt: TGTGCCAGCAGCTTTCGACGGCTATACGAGCAGTACTTC
j_call: TRBJ2-3; d_call: TRBD1; clone_size: many; v_call: TRBV20-1; cdr3_aa: CSASSTTGAITDTQYF; cdr3_nt: TGCAGTGCTAGCTCCACAACAGGGGCTATCACAGATACGCAGTATTTT
j_call: TRBJ1-1; d_call: NA; clone_size: NA; v_call: TRBV27; cdr3_aa: CASSPFFVGGGTEAFF; cdr3_nt: TGTGCCAGCAGCCCCTTTTTTGTGGGGGGTGGCACTGAAGCTTTCTTT
j_call: TRBJ2-7; d_call: NA; clone_size: many; v_call: TRBV10-3; cdr3_aa: CAISERTYEQYF; cdr3_nt: TGTGCCATCAGTGAAAGGACCTACGAGCAGTACTTC
j_call: TRBJ1-6; d_call: TRBD1; clone_size: many; v_call: TRBV20-1; cdr3_aa: CSASKRDRGTLSSPLHF; cdr3_nt: TGCAGTGCTAGCAAAAGGGACAGGGGGACCCTATCTTCACCCCTCCACTTT
j_call: TRBJ1-1; d_call: NA; clone_size: few; v_call: TRBV14; cdr3_aa: CASSLIGGLLVNTEAFF; cdr3_nt: TGTGCCAGCAGCCTCATAGGGGGACTTCTTGTGAACACTGAAGCTTTCTTT
j_call: TRBJ1-3; d_call: NA; clone_size: once; v_call: TRBV18; cdr3_aa: CASSAEYSGNTIYF; cdr3_nt: TGTGCCAGCTCTGCCGAATACTCTGGAAACACCATATATTTT
j_call: TRBJ1-6; d_call: TRBD1; clone_size: many; v_call: TRBV25-1; cdr3_aa: CASRHQTGGNSPLHF; cdr3_nt: TGTGCCAGCAGACATCAGACAGGGGGGAATTCACCCCTCCACTTT
j_call: TRBJ1-2; d_call: NA; clone_size: NA; v_call: TRBV2; cdr3_aa: CASSEALRALEGSYTF; cdr3_nt: TGTGCCAGCAGTGAAGCACTCAGGGCCCTGGAGGGAAGCTACACCTTC
j_call: TRBJ2-7; d_call: NA; clone_size: many; v_call: TRBV11-2; cdr3_aa: CASSPPDKVYEQYF; cdr3_nt: TGTGCCAGCAGCCCCCCCGACAAGGTCTACGAGCAGTACTTC
j_call: TRBJ2-3; d_call: TRBD2; clone_size: NA; v_call: TRBV19; cdr3_aa: CASNGGSTDTQYF; cdr3_nt: TGTGCCAGTAACGGCGGGAGTACAGATACGCAGTATTTT
j_call: TRBJ2-1; d_call: TRBD2; clone_size: many; v_call: TRBV6-2/TRBV6-3; cdr3_aa: CASRDGTSGKRGNEQFF; cdr3_nt: TGTGCCAGCAGGGACGGGACTAGCGGGAAGAGGGGCAATGAGCAGTTCTTC
j_call: TRBJ2-7; d_call: NA; clone_size: NA; v_call: TRBV28; cdr3_aa: CASSSFSGTYEQYF; cdr3_nt: TGTGCCAGCAGTTCCTTCTCCGGGACCTACGAGCAGTACTTC
j_call: TRBJ2-2; d_call: NA; clone_size: few; v_call: TRBV15; cdr3_aa: CATSSGSRNTGELFF; cdr3_nt: TGTGCCACCAGCAGCGGGAGTCGAAACACCGGGGAGCTGTTTTTT
j_call: TRBJ2-3; d_call: NA; clone_size: few; v_call: TRBV20-1; cdr3_aa: CSASSGVDTQYF; cdr3_nt: TGCAGTGCTAGTTCAGGGGTGGATACGCAGTATTTT
j_call: TRBJ2-7; d_call: TRBD2; clone_size: NA; v_call: TRBV9; cdr3_aa: CASSVEASGNYEQYF; cdr3_nt: TGTGCCAGCAGCGTAGAGGCTAGCGGCAACTACGAGCAGTACTTC
j_call: TRBJ1-1; d_call: NA; clone_size: many; v_call: TRBV20-1; cdr3_aa: CSASSKQTALPEAFF; cdr3_nt: TGCAGTGCTAGTTCCAAACAGACCGCTCTTCCTGAAGCTTTCTTT
j_call: TRBJ1-5; d_call: NA; clone_size: NA; v_call: TRBV20-1; cdr3_aa: CSATKGPGSGQPQHF; cdr3_nt: TGCAGTGCTACCAAGGGCCCGGGATCGGGGCAGCCCCAGCATTTT
j_call: TRBJ2-5; d_call: NA; clone_size: many; v_call: TRBV7-3; cdr3_aa: CASSFLPGETQYF; cdr3_nt: TGTGCCAGCAGCTTCTTGCCTGGGGAGACCCAGTACTTC
j_call: TRBJ1-1; d_call: NA; clone_size: NA; v_call: TRBV15; cdr3_aa: CATSRDPMGGDTEAFF; cdr3_nt: TGTGCCACCAGCAGAGATCCTATGGGGGGTGACACTGAAGCTTTCTTT
j_call: TRBJ2-3; d_call: NA; clone_size: many; v_call: TRBV20-1; cdr3_aa: CSASADTPDTQYF; cdr3_nt: TGCAGTGCTTCGGCCGACACACCAGATACGCAGTATTTT
j_call: TRBJ1-4; d_call: NA; clone_size: many; v_call: TRBV5-6; cdr3_aa: CASSLDRKNEKLFF; cdr3_nt: TGTGCCAGCAGCTTGGACAGGAAAAATGAAAAACTGTTTTTT
j_call: TRBJ2-3; d_call: NA; clone_size: NA; v_call: TRBV5-5; cdr3_aa: CAGSLSGSTDTQYF; cdr3_nt: TGTGCCGGCAGCTTGTCGGGCTCCACAGATACGCAGTATTTT
j_call: TRBJ2-3; d_call: NA; clone_size: few; v_call: TRBV18; cdr3_aa: CASSPLNAASTDTQYF; cdr3_nt: TGTGCCAGCTCACCACTCAACGCAGCTAGCACAGATACGCAGTATTTT
j_call: TRBJ2-1; d_call: TRBD1; clone_size: NA; v_call: TRBV7-3; cdr3_aa: CASSLTSGDRAEFNEQFF; cdr3_nt: TGTGCCAGCAGCTTAACTTCTGGGGACAGGGCCGAGTTCAATGAGCAGTTCTTC
j_call: TRBJ1-1; d_call: NA; clone_size: many; v_call: TRBV6-1; cdr3_aa: CASSHSGGDEAFF; cdr3_nt: TGTGCCAGCAGCCACTCTGGGGGGGATGAAGCTTTCTTT
j_call: TRBJ2-7; d_call: NA; clone_size: few; v_call: TRBV6-1; cdr3_aa: CASLDLTAYEQYF; cdr3_nt: TGTGCCAGCCTCGACCTTACAGCCTACGAGCAGTACTTC
j_call: TRBJ2-2; d_call: NA; clone_size: many; v_call: TRBV9; cdr3_aa: CASSERSPNTGELFF; cdr3_nt: TGTGCCAGCAGCGAGCGTAGCCCGAACACCGGGGAGCTGTTTTTT
j_call: TRBJ2-7; d_call: NA; clone_size: many; v_call: TRBV7-3; cdr3_aa: CASSPDRRGEQYF; cdr3_nt: TGTGCCAGCAGCCCCGACCGGAGGGGCGAGCAGTACTTC
j_call: TRBJ2-3; d_call: NA; clone_size: once; v_call: TRBV11-1; cdr3_aa: CASRSPGPARDTQYF; cdr3_nt: TGTGCCAGCAGAAGCCCGGGCCCCGCCCGAGATACGCAGTATTTT